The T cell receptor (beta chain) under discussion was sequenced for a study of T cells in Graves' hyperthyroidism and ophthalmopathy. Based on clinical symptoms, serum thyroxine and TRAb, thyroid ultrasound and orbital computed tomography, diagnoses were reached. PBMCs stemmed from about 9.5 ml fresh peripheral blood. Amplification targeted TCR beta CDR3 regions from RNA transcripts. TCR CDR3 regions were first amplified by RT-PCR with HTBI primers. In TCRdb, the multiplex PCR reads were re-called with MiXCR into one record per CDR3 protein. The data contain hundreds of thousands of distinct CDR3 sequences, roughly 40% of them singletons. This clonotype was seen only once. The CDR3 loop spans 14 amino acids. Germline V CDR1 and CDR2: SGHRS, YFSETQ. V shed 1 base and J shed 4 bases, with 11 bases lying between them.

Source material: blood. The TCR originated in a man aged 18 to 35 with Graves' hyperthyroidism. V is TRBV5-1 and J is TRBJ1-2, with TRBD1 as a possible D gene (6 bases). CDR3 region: CASSLTRDTYGYTF. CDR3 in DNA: TGCGCCAGCAGCTTGACGCGGGACACCTATGGCTACACCTTC.